This is a list of T cell receptor beta chains from one sample in a study of response to subunit inactivated influenza vaccine. TCRdb used MiXCR to reprocess the RT-PCR reads, holding one entry per CDR3 protein. The sample has about 610,000 distinct CDR3 sequences, 12% to 15% seen once. Source: PBMCs from blood, taken 11 to 12 days after vaccination. Receptors originate from a man aged 50-59 years who received an inactivated influenza vaccine. Each CDR3 is given with its conserved first and last residue. Each record gives: J gene, D gene, clone size, V gene, CDR3 protein, CDR3 DNA. D genes are given only for firm matches. Only some rows state a clone size, as once, few, many or a class for expanded clones.

TRBJ1-6,NA,few,TRBV20-1,CSARATGYNSPLHF,TGCAGTGCTAGAGCGACTGGGTATAATTCACCCCTCCACTTT
TRBJ2-4,NA,NA,TRBV21-1,CASSSRDRVAKNIQYF,TGTGCCAGCAGCTCCCGGGACAGGGTCGCCAAAAACATTCAGTACTTC
TRBJ1-1,TRBD1,many,TRBV6-1,CASSKTGGTEAFF,TGTGCCAGCAGTAAAACAGGGGGCACTGAAGCTTTCTTT
TRBJ2-7,NA,NA,TRBV14,CASSQDGFWDKYEQYF,TGTGCCAGCAGCCAAGATGGCTTCTGGGACAAGTACGAGCAGTACTTC
TRBJ2-5,TRBD2,many,TRBV28,CASSLLGLAGPQETQYF,TGTGCCAGCAGTTTATTAGGACTAGCGGGGCCGCAAGAGACCCAGTACTTC
TRBJ2-1,TRBD2,many,TRBV29-1,CSKREGLSNEQFF,TGCAGTAAGCGGGAGGGCCTAAGCAATGAGCAGTTCTTC
TRBJ2-7,NA,NA,TRBV10-3,CAISESEQLISYEQYF,TGTGCCATCAGTGAGTCAGAACAGTTAATATCCTACGAGCAGTACTTC
TRBJ2-1,TRBD1,few,TRBV4-1,CASSQEGTGAPKFF,TGCGCCAGCAGCCAAGAGGGGACAGGGGCCCCTAAGTTCTTC
TRBJ2-1,TRBD2,NA,TRBV4-2,CASSQDGLAGTNEQFF,TGTGCCAGCAGCCAAGATGGGCTAGCGGGAACCAATGAGCAGTTCTTC
TRBJ2-1,TRBD2,many,TRBV4-3,CASSQAETSGNNEQFF,TGCGCCAGCAGCCAAGCGGAGACTAGCGGGAACAATGAGCAGTTCTTC
TRBJ2-2,NA,NA,TRBV4-2,CASSQERGKSIPGELFF,TGTGCCAGCAGCCAAGAGAGGGGGAAGTCTATTCCCGGGGAGCTGTTTTTT
TRBJ2-7,NA,few,TRBV12-3/TRBV12-4,CASSFTSPYEQYF,TGTGCCAGCAGTTTTACGTCCCCGTACGAGCAGTACTTC
TRBJ2-4,NA,NA,TRBV5-1,CASSHRDERDIQYF,TGCGCCAGCAGCCACAGGGATGAGAGGGACATTCAGTACTTC
TRBJ1-4,NA,few,TRBV7-3,CASSLRFGQTNEKLFF,TGTGCCAGCAGCTTAAGGTTTGGACAGACGAATGAAAAACTGTTTTTT
TRBJ2-7,TRBD1,few,TRBV2,CASRDRVSEQYF,TGTGCCAGTCGGGACAGGGTAAGCGAGCAGTACTTC